The T cell receptor beta chain under discussion was sequenced for a study of T cell responses to AZD1222 COVID-19 vaccine. As for this clone: Its antigen is unknown.

General study findings and limits: The donor group comprised mostly white British people and more females; the analysis possibly underestimated clonal diversity. Among AZD1222 vaccinees, only 5 to 7 were seropositive at baseline.

CDR1 and CDR2 (germline): MNHEY, SVGAGI. V lost 6 bases and J lost 2, with 14 bases in between. The CDR3 has 15 amino acids. Libraries were prepared by immunoSEQ multiplex PCR; TCRdb keeps only in-frame clonotypes and omits some of them. The sample holds more than 95,000 clones, 70% to 90% seen once. The chain couples TRBV6-5 to TRBJ1-5; D is uncertain. The material sequenced was peripheral blood, taken on day 0 of AZD1222 vaccination. The sequence came from an adult in good health. The CDR3: CASSSVETGNQPQHF. CDR3 sequence (DNA): TGTGCCAGCAGCTCAGTAGAGACGGGCAATCAGCCCCAGCATTTT.